These T cell receptor beta chains were read from a single sample in a study of identical twins. TCRdb ran MiXCR on the 5' RACE reads and lists one entry per CDR3 protein. The profile shows 450,000 or so distinct CDR3 sequences, approximately 14% of them singletons. The data were also submitted as part of a second study, on yellow fever vaccine responses in identical twins.

Sequenced: CD4+ T cells sorted from blood. Source of these receptors: a woman under 30 in good health. The CDR3 runs from the conserved cysteine through the conserved F or W. Fields, in order: clone size, V gene, J gene, D gene, CDR3 protein, CDR3 DNA. A D gene is named only where the DNA matches it firmly. Size tells how often a clone was seen (once, few, many) or the class of an expanded clone, and some rows leave it out.

size: few
V: TRBV10-3
J: TRBJ2-3
D: TRBD1
CDR3: CAIELDRDATQYF
DNA: TGTGCCATCGAGTTGGACAGGGATGCTACGCAGTATTTT

size: NA
V: TRBV6-1
J: TRBJ2-3
D: NA
CDR3: CASRPPGIDTQYF
DNA: TGTGCCAGCAGGCCACCAGGGATAGATACGCAGTATTTT

size: few
V: TRBV28
J: TRBJ2-2
D: NA
CDR3: CASSFQRTGRGGPITGELFF
DNA: TGTGCCAGCAGTTTCCAACGGACAGGGCGGGGGGGACCGATCACCGGGGAGCTGTTTTTT

size: few
V: TRBV4-3
J: TRBJ1-2
D: NA
CDR3: CASSRDGSNYGYTF
DNA: TGCGCCAGCAGCCGGGACGGATCTAACTATGGCTACACCTTC

size: NA
V: TRBV7-8
J: TRBJ2-1
D: TRBD2
CDR3: CASSLEALAGGNNEQFF
DNA: TGTGCCAGCAGCTTAGAAGCGCTAGCGGGAGGGAACAATGAGCAGTTCTTC

size: few
V: TRBV6-5
J: TRBJ1-4
D: TRBD1
CDR3: CASSYSLGQGANEKLFF
DNA: TGTGCCAGCAGTTACTCTTTGGGACAGGGGGCTAATGAAAAACTGTTTTTT

size: few
V: TRBV30
J: TRBJ1-5
D: NA
CDR3: CAWSKGPGQPQHF
DNA: TGTGCCTGGAGCAAGGGTCCTGGTCAGCCCCAGCATTTT

size: NA
V: TRBV28
J: TRBJ2-6
D: TRBD1
CDR3: CASSGTGGLFGANVLTF
DNA: TGTGCCAGCAGTGGGACAGGGGGGCTCTTTGGGGCCAACGTCCTGACTTTC

size: few
V: TRBV3-1
J: TRBJ2-1
D: NA
CDR3: CASSQVAGANEQFF
DNA: TGTGCCAGCAGCCAAGTAGCTGGGGCAAATGAGCAGTTCTTC

size: few
V: TRBV10-1
J: TRBJ2-1
D: NA
CDR3: CASSESGGNYNEQFF
DNA: TGCGCCAGCAGTGAGTCCGGCGGTAACTACAATGAGCAGTTCTTC

size: few
V: TRBV11-3
J: TRBJ2-1
D: NA
CDR3: CASSPGRSYNEQFF
DNA: TGTGCCAGCAGCCCTGGACGGTCCTACAATGAGCAGTTCTTC

size: few
V: TRBV6-6
J: TRBJ2-1
D: NA
CDR3: CASTLGTPVFFF
DNA: TGTGCCAGCACCCTTGGGACACCCGTGTTTTTCTTC

size: NA
V: TRBV10-3
J: TRBJ2-1
D: NA
CDR3: CAISDPGGNSYNEQFF
DNA: TGTGCCATCAGTGACCCTGGCGGTAACTCCTACAATGAGCAGTTCTTC

size: many
V: TRBV15
J: TRBJ2-1
D: NA
CDR3: CATSRQWTSYNEQFF
DNA: TGTGCCACCAGCAGACAATGGACAAGCTACAATGAGCAGTTCTTC

size: NA
V: TRBV25-1
J: TRBJ2-7
D: TRBD2
CDR3: CASSDLAAPYEQYF
DNA: TGTGCCAGCAGTGATCTAGCGGCACCCTACGAGCAGTACTTC

size: NA
V: TRBV7-2
J: TRBJ2-5
D: NA
CDR3: CASRWGDRETQYF
DNA: TGTGCCAGCAGATGGGGGGATCGAGAGACCCAGTACTTC

size: many
V: TRBV4-3
J: TRBJ2-4
D: NA
CDR3: CASSQDLTDTKNIQYF
DNA: TGCGCCAGCAGCCAAGATCTAACAGACACCAAAAACATTCAGTACTTC

size: few
V: TRBV5-4
J: TRBJ2-3
D: TRBD1
CDR3: CASHAGGTSTDTQYF
DNA: TGTGCCAGCCACGCAGGGGGAACAAGCACAGATACGCAGTATTTT

size: NA
V: TRBV5-1
J: TRBJ2-7
D: TRBD1
CDR3: CASSPGQGTDEQYF
DNA: TGCGCCAGCAGCCCCGGACAGGGTACGGACGAGCAGTACTTC

size: NA
V: TRBV20-1
J: TRBJ2-3
D: NA
CDR3: CSARAAGLPDTQYF
DNA: TGCAGTGCCAGGGCGGCAGGGCTCCCAGATACGCAGTATTTT

size: NA
V: TRBV3-1
J: TRBJ2-1
D: TRBD2
CDR3: CASSPKGLAGGSSYNEQFF
DNA: TGTGCCAGCAGCCCTAAGGGACTAGCGGGAGGGAGCTCCTACAATGAGCAGTTCTTC

size: few
V: TRBV7-8
J: TRBJ1-1
D: NA
CDR3: CASSKTEAHTEAFF
DNA: TGTGCCAGCAGCAAGACTGAGGCGCACACTGAAGCTTTCTTT

size: NA
V: TRBV7-9
J: TRBJ2-7
D: NA
CDR3: CASSFLDGEQYF
DNA: TGTGCCAGCAGCTTTTTAGACGGCGAGCAGTACTTC

size: NA
V: TRBV5-4
J: TRBJ2-2
D: TRBD1
CDR3: CASSLQGADGELFF
DNA: TGTGCCAGCAGCTTGCAGGGGGCCGACGGGGAGCTGTTTTTT

size: NA
V: TRBV7-9
J: TRBJ2-5
D: NA
CDR3: CASSLMRIQETQYF
DNA: TGTGCCAGCAGCTTAATGAGAATCCAAGAGACCCAGTACTTC

size: many
V: TRBV28
J: TRBJ2-7
D: NA
CDR3: CASSGPVAYEQYF
DNA: TGTGCCAGCAGCGGGCCCGTAGCCTACGAGCAGTACTTC

size: few
V: TRBV4-1
J: TRBJ2-7
D: NA
CDR3: CASSQDSGTPYEQYF
DNA: TGCGCCAGCAGCCAAGATTCCGGGACTCCCTACGAGCAGTACTTC

size: NA
V: TRBV6-5
J: TRBJ2-7
D: NA
CDR3: CASSYSGNRAYEQYF
DNA: TGTGCCAGCAGTTACAGCGGGAACAGGGCCTACGAGCAGTACTTC

size: few
V: TRBV7-8
J: TRBJ2-1
D: NA
CDR3: CASSLNPQAHEQFF
DNA: TGTGCCAGCAGCTTAAATCCACAGGCCCATGAGCAGTTCTTC

size: few
V: TRBV10-2
J: TRBJ1-2
D: NA
CDR3: CASSESLQAGYTF
DNA: TGCGCCAGCAGTGAGTCGTTACAGGCGGGCTACACCTTC

size: few
V: TRBV7-2
J: TRBJ1-5
D: TRBD1
CDR3: CASSRDRVDQPQHF
DNA: TGTGCCAGCAGCAGGGACAGGGTCGACCAGCCCCAGCATTTT

size: NA
V: TRBV11-2
J: TRBJ2-7
D: NA
CDR3: CASSITASERATYEQYF
DNA: TGTGCCAGCAGCATCACTGCTAGCGAGCGGGCTACCTACGAGCAGTACTTC

size: NA
V: TRBV5-1
J: TRBJ1-4
D: TRBD1
CDR3: CASSSGTERREKLFF
DNA: TGCGCCAGCAGCAGCGGGACAGAGCGGAGGGAAAAACTGTTTTTT

size: few
V: TRBV20-1
J: TRBJ2-7
D: TRBD1
CDR3: CSARHVTRDRDILF
DNA: TGCAGTGCCAGACACGTCACCAGGGACAGGGATATTCTATTC

size: few
V: TRBV20-1
J: TRBJ2-1
D: TRBD2
CDR3: CSARELAGVYNEQFF
DNA: TGCAGTGCTAGAGAGCTAGCGGGAGTCTACAATGAGCAGTTCTTC